One sample yielded the 31 T cell receptor beta chains listed below, sequenced in a study of control samples from healthy donors and cancer patients. Produced via immunoSEQ multiplex PCR; TCRdb's table is partial and in-frame only. The table lists 100,000 to 120,000 clones, about four fifths of them singletons. The specimen was blood. These TCRs come from a woman in her 50s in good health.

The rearrangement links TRBV3-1 (or the pseudogene TRBV3-2) to TRBJ2-3; D is undetermined. The germline V and J ends were trimmed by 1 base and 0 bases, with 5 bases remaining between them. This CDR3 is 14 amino acids long. In germline, CDR1 is LGHDT, CDR2 YNNKEL (reference sequence). CDR3 DNA: TGTGCCAGCAGCCAAGCGTCTAGCACAGATACGCAGTATTTT. Protein sequence: CASSQASSTDTQYF.

This chain joins TRBV11-3 and TRBJ2-1, with TRBD2 matching 7 bases. The V and J ends lost 4 bases and 5 bases, in that order; junction bases with no gene match: 8. Per the germline V gene, CDR1 is SGHNT and CDR2 is YENEEA. This CDR3 spans 15 amino acids. The DNA of the CDR3 is TGTGCCAGCAGCTCCCTTAGCGGGCCTAACAATGAGCAGTTCTTC. Encoded protein: CASSSLSGPNNEQFF.

This chain links TRBV10-3 with TRBJ1-6, with 8 bases that match TRBD1. The CDR3 is 14 amino acids. The germline V gene encodes CDR1 ENHRY and CDR2 SYGVKD. The V and J ends lost 6 bases and 9 bases, in that order; junction bases with no gene match: 7. CDR3 amino acids: CAIRGGQGVSPLHF. In DNA form, the CDR3 reads TGTGCCATCAGAGGAGGACAGGGTGTTTCACCCCTCCACTTT.

This chain joins TRBV6-4 and TRBJ1-5; 8 bases are shared with TRBD1. Losses at the gene ends were 7 bases for V and 7 bases for J; bases not matched to a gene: 9. CDR1 is MRHNA and CDR2 is SNTAGT in the germline V gene. This CDR3 comprises 14 residues. The CDR3 sequence: CASTQTGVWQPQHF. CDR3 sequence (DNA): TGTGCCAGCACCCAGACAGGGGTTTGGCAGCCCCAGCATTTT.

This sequence joins TRBV9 and TRBJ2-3; D might be TRBD1 (6 bases). CDR3 size: 14 residues. Between the trimmed V and J ends, which lost 4 bases and 2 bases, there was a span of 11 bases. Germline loops: CDR1 SGDLS, CDR2 YYNGEE. CDR3 nucleotides: TGTGCCAGCAGCAAGGGACACCCCACAGATACGCAGTATTTT. It yields the protein CASSKGHPTDTQYF.

The chain recombines TRBV5-3 with TRBJ2-1; 11 bases align to TRBD2. TRBV5-3 is an ORF, and what it does is uncertain. The trim removed 10 bases at V and 7 bases at J, leaving 7 bases unmatched. This CDR3 comprises 13 residues. The CDR3 nucleotides are TGTGCCCGATTGACTAGCGGGGCTAATGAGCAGTTCTTC. Its protein product is CARLTSGANEQFF.

The gene calls are TRBV19 and TRBJ1-1; D is unclear. The germline V gene encodes CDR1 LNHDA and CDR2 SQIVND (reference sequence). Between the trimmed V and J ends, which lost 0 bases and 4 bases, there was a span of 9 bases. This CDR3 contains 14 residues. CDR3 sequence (DNA): TGTGCCAGTAGTATAGATCGGAGCCTCACTGAAGCTTTCTTT. Translation: CASSIDRSLTEAFF. The full variable domain, rest sourced from reference TRBV19 and TRBJ1-1, is DGGITQSPKYLFRKEGQNVTLSCEQNLNHDAMYWYRQDPGQGLRLIYYSQIVNDFQKGDIAEGYSVSREKKESFPLTVTSAQKNPTAFYLCASSIDRSLTEAFFGQGTRLTVV.

This clone was detected ten times or more. This rearrangement joins TRBV9 to TRBJ2-2; 10 bases align to TRBD1. V gave up 1 base and J gave up 8 bases; unmatched junction bases: 2. Germline-derived CDR1 and CDR2 are SGDLS and YYNGEE. The CDR3 covers 14 residues. Here the CDR3 reads CASSVRQGAGELFF. The CDR3 DNA follows: TGTGCCAGCAGCGTAAGACAGGGGGCAGGGGAGCTGTTTTTT.

The chain combines TRBV5-6 with TRBJ1-2; D uncertain. This CDR3 is built from 13 residues. Trimming took 5 bases from V and 8 from J, leaving 16 bases between them. Germline-derived CDR1 and CDR2 are SGHDT and YYEEEE. Here the CDR3 reads CASRQTLLGGYTF. CDR3 coding DNA: TGTGCCAGCAGACAGACCCTCCTGGGAGGCTACACCTTC. The full variable domain, in which reference TRBV5-6 and TRBJ1-2 provide the parts outside the CDR3, is DAGVTQSPTHLIKTRGQQVTLRCSPKSGHDTVSWYQQALGQGPQFIFQYYEEEERQRGNFPDRFSGHQFPNYSSELNVNALLLGDSALYLCASRQTLLGGYTFGSGTRLTVV.

V and J are TRBV5-4 and TRBJ2-5; D is possibly TRBD1 (5 bases). CDR1 is SGHNT and CDR2 is YYREEE in the germline V gene (reference sequence). V was shortened by 3 bases and J by 5 bases, with 11 bases between the two germline ends. There are 13 residues in the CDR3. CDR3 sequence (DNA): TGTGCCAGCAGCTCCAGGGTGGGGGAGACCCAGTACTTC. Its protein product is CASSSRVGETQYF. Full variable domain (outside the CDR3, taken from reference TRBV5-4 and TRBJ2-5): ETGVTQSPTHLIKTRGQQVTLRCSSQSGHNTVSWYQQALGQGPQFIFQYYREEENGRGNFPPRFSGLQFPNYSSELNVNALELDDSALYLCASSSRVGETQYFGPGTRLLVL.

The V gene is TRBV6-5, the J gene TRBJ1-6; 10 bases are a match to TRBD1. The CDR3 length is 14 residues. V lost 6 bases and J lost 7; bases outside the gene matches: 3. Germline V gene sequence: CDR1 MNHEY, CDR2 SVGAGI. The CDR3 is CASSWTGGNSPLHF. The CDR3 nucleotides are TGTGCCAGCAGCTGGACAGGGGGAAATTCACCCCTCCACTTT.

This chain connects TRBV11-2 to TRBJ1-2; 11 nucleotides agree with TRBD1. V gave up 5 bases and J gave up 6 bases; unmatched junction bases: 5. From germline, CDR1 is SGHAT and CDR2 FQNNGV. CDR3 length: 14 amino acids. Here the CDR3 DNA reads TGTGCCAGCAGCCGGGACAGGGGGATTGATGGCTACACCTTC. Protein sequence: CASSRDRGIDGYTF.

The chain has TRBV19 and TRBJ1-2, with TRBD1 as a possible D gene (5 bases). The germline V and J ends were trimmed by 5 bases and 4 bases, with 17 bases remaining between them. The germline gives CDR1 LNHDA, CDR2 SQIVND (reference sequence). The CDR3 is 15 residues long. CDR3 bases: TGTGCCAGTAGTCCCAGTGGGGGGGACGGCTATGGCTACACCTTC. Residues: CASSPSGGDGYGYTF.

V usage is TRBV4-3 and J usage is TRBJ1-1; 9 nucleotides match TRBD1. Losses at the gene ends were 2 bases for V and 5 bases for J; bases not matched to a gene: 3. The CDR3 runs to 14 residues. Germline CDR1 and CDR2: LGHNA and YSLEER. The CDR3 region is CASSQTTGGTEAFF. DNA for the CDR3: TGCGCCAGCAGCCAAACGACAGGGGGTACTGAAGCTTTCTTT.

This sequence joins TRBV7-6 and TRBJ1-5; D is unresolved. Germline V gene lookup returns CDR1 SGHVS and CDR2 FNYEAQ. This CDR3 is 15 amino acids long. V was trimmed by 1 base and J by 0 bases, leaving 7 bases between them. This CDR3 reads CASSLESYSNQPQHF. The CDR3 DNA is TGTGCCAGCAGCTTAGAGTCTTATAGCAATCAGCCCCAGCATTTT. The whole variable domain, remainder taken from reference TRBV7-6 and TRBJ1-5, is GAGVSQSPRYKVTKRGQDVALRCDPISGHVSLYWYRQALGQGPEFLTYFNYEAQQDKSGLPNDRFSAERPEGSISTLTIQRTEQRDSAMYRCASSLESYSNQPQHFGDGTRLSIL.

This chain links TRBV6-1 with TRBJ2-7, with D possibly being TRBD1 (5 bases). The CDR3 has 13 amino acids. Per germline, CDR1 MNHNS and CDR2 SASEGT. Trimming removed 3 bases at V and 6 bases at J, with 12 bases between. The CDR3 sequence is CASSDRVNFEQYF. The CDR3 DNA reads as TGTGCCAGCAGTGACAGGGTGAACTTCGAGCAGTACTTC.

In the case of this clone: The junction and the germline gene differ at one end; a read error may be behind it. The gene calls are TRBV14 and TRBJ2-2, with a tentative D call TRBD2 (6 bases). The CDR3 loop spans 17 amino acids. Germline V gene lookup returns CDR1 SGHDN and CDR2 FVKESK. CDR3 nucleotide sequence: TGTGCCAGCAGCCAATTATCGGCGGGAAGTAACACCGAGGAGCTGTTTTTT. Its protein product is CASSQLSAGSNTEELFF.

The V and J genes are TRBV24-1 and TRBJ2-2; D gene uncertain. V lost 4 bases to trimming and J lost 8 bases, with 16 bases between them. This CDR3 is 15 amino acids long. Germline-derived CDR1 and CDR2 are KGHDR and SFDVKD. As DNA, the CDR3 is TGTGCCACCAGTGAGGCCAGTAGAAGGATGGGGGAGCTGTTTTTT. Residues: CATSEASRRMGELFF.

This clone appeared a single time. J is TRBJ2-4 and V is TRBV19; no reliable D call. Germline lookup yields CDR1 LNHDA and CDR2 SQIVND (reference sequence). Trimming took off 4 bases at V and 4 bases at J, with 11 bases between the two ends. This CDR3 comprises 14 residues. For the CDR3, the DNA is TGTGCCAGTAGTACTACCGGGTCTAAAAACATTCAGTACTTC. Translated: CASSTTGSKNIQYF. The complete variable domain, with remaining parts taken from reference TRBV19 and TRBJ2-4, reads DGGITQSPKYLFRKEGQNVTLSCEQNLNHDAMYWYRQDPGQGLRLIYYSQIVNDFQKGDIAEGYSVSREKKESFPLTVTSAQKNPTAFYLCASSTTGSKNIQYFGAGTRLSVL.

This sequence joins TRBV12-3 or TRBV12-4 and TRBJ1-2; D uncertain. The CDR3 has 12 amino acids. The V end was cut by 5 bases, the J end by 8 bases, with 12 bases between. Here the CDR3 DNA reads TGTGCCAGCAGTACAGTTCTGGGGGGCTACACCTTC. Its translation is CASSTVLGGYTF.

The V and J genes are TRBV27 and TRBJ1-6; possible D gene TRBD1, 5 bases. This CDR3 spans 15 amino acids. The V and J ends lost 5 bases and 8 bases respectively, with 16 bases between them. The germline gives CDR1 MNHEY, CDR2 SMNVEV (reference sequence). The CDR3 reads CASSRTPWDDSPLHF. The CDR3 DNA is TGTGCCAGCAGTCGGACACCATGGGATGATTCACCCCTCCACTTT.

The chain has TRBV7-9 and TRBJ1-2; 7 bases are a match to TRBD1. CDR1 and CDR2 from the germline V gene are SEHNR and FQNEAQ (reference sequence). CDR3 length equals 16 residues. After removal of 5 bases from V and 4 bases from J, the junction contained 13 bases not matched to a gene. The CDR3 bases are TGTGCCAGCAGCCAGGATGGACAGGTCTTGGTCTATGGCTACACCTTC. Residues: CASSQDGQVLVYGYTF.

This sequence joins TRBV7-8 and TRBJ2-6; D is undetermined. Germline V gene data show CDR1 as SGHVS and CDR2 as FQNEAQ. The ends were cut back, 5 bases at V and 0 bases at J, with 8 bases in the middle. The CDR3 consists of 15 residues. CDR3 residues: CASSRDSSGANVLTF. As DNA, the CDR3 is TGTGCCAGCAGCCGAGATAGCTCTGGGGCCAACGTCCTGACTTTC.

This chain uses TRBV2 with TRBJ2-3, with D perhaps matching TRBD1 (6 bases). This CDR3 has 15 residues. Germline-derived CDR1 and CDR2 are SNHLY and FYNNEI. The V gene lost 2 bases and the J gene lost 1 base, with 10 bases spanning the gap. CDR3 protein: CASSEYQGRTDTQYF. In nucleotides, the CDR3 is TGTGCCAGCAGTGAATATCAGGGGCGCACAGATACGCAGTATTTT.

This clone was recorded only once. The J gene is TRBJ1-5, the V gene TRBV19; D possibly corresponds to TRBD1 (6 bases). Germline lookup yields CDR1 LNHDA and CDR2 SQIVND (reference sequence). Trimming stripped 6 bases from V and 4 bases from J, with 10 bases between. The CDR3 loop spans 13 amino acids. The CDR3 is CASRYRENQPQHF. The CDR3 DNA sequence: TGTGCCAGTAGATACAGGGAAAATCAGCCCCAGCATTTT.

The J gene is TRBJ1-2, the V gene TRBV28; no clear D. The CDR3 is 12 residues long. Trimming left V 2 bases short and J 8 bases short, with 9 bases between. CDR1 and CDR2 from the germline V gene are MDHEN and SYDVKM. As DNA, the CDR3 is TGTGCCAGCAGTTTACGGCCGGGGGGCTACACCTTC. The encoded protein is CASSLRPGGYTF.

In its sample, this clone was seen once. As DNA, the CDR3 is TGTGCCAGCAGCTTCAGCGAAAACACTGAAGCTTTCTTT. Its protein product is CASSFSENTEAFF. The chain is built from TRBV7-9 and TRBJ1-1; D is undetermined. V shed 3 bases and J shed 2 bases, with 7 bases lying between them. This CDR3 is 13 amino acids long. Per the germline V gene, CDR1 is SEHNR and CDR2 is FQNEAQ (reference sequence). The whole variable domain, filled in from reference TRBV7-9 and TRBJ1-1, reads DTGVSQNPRHKITKRGQNVTFRCDPISEHNRLYWYRQTLGQGPEFLTYFQNEAQLEKSRLLSDRFSAERPKGSFSTLEIQRTEQGDSAMYLCASSFSENTEAFFGQGTRLTVV.

The V gene is TRBV4-1, the J gene TRBJ1-4, with TRBD1 as a possible D gene (6 bases). Germline V CDR1 and CDR2: MGHRA, YSYEKL. The CDR3 spans 15 residues. V was clipped by 4 bases and J by 7 bases, with 16 bases between them. This CDR3 is CASSPAGRGGEKLFF. The CDR3, as DNA: TGCGCCAGCAGCCCAGCAGGGAGGGGGGGTGAAAAACTGTTTTTT.

The table lists this clone with a count of one. This chain links TRBV19 with TRBJ2-1; unclear D gene. Looked up from germline, CDR1 is LNHDA and CDR2 is SQIVND (reference sequence). Trimming cost V 5 bases and J 6 bases, with 5 bases left between them. The CDR3 extends over 11 amino acids. The CDR3 DNA is TGTGCCAGTAGTGGCATCAATGAGCAGTTCTTC. Translated: CASSGINEQFF.

This sequence joins TRBV24-1 and TRBJ2-6; no definite D call. Germline V lookup: CDR1 KGHDR, CDR2 SFDVKD. Trimming removed 3 bases from V and 2 bases from J, with 10 bases in between. The CDR3 totals 16 residues. CDR3 residues: CATSDPDGAGANVLTF. The CDR3 coding sequence is TGTGCCACCAGTGATCCGGACGGAGCTGGGGCCAACGTCCTGACTTTC.

This chain uses TRBV23-1 with TRBJ2-7, with 7 bases fitting TRBD1. TRBV23-1 is an open reading frame, and its role is uncertain. This CDR3 region has 14 residues. The V gene end was trimmed by 5 bases and the J gene end by 2 bases; junction bases not matched to a gene: 6. CDR3 nucleotides: TGCGCCAGCAGTTTTCGGACAGGTCCCTACGAGCAGTACTTC. Encoded protein: CASSFRTGPYEQYF.